A selection of T cell receptor beta chains follows, all from one sample in a study of cytomegalovirus exposure and HLA in healthy donors. Profiling relied on immunoSEQ multiplex PCR, and the TCRdb table lists in-frame clones only, not all of them. The sample includes under 200,000 clones, around four fifths seen only once; the top ten take 2% to 3%. The sample comprised PBMCs. These receptors were obtained from a woman aged 45 to 65 in good health and CMV-seropositive. Both conserved end residues are part of each CDR3. The D gene is left open where the match is weak. Clone size is not always given. Where it is, it says once, few, many or a class for expanded clones.

>TRBV9|NA|NA|TRBJ2-1
CASSVVIYDEQFF
TGTGCCAGCAGCGTAGTCATCTACGATGAGCAGTTCTTC
>TRBV4-2|TRBD1|NA|TRBJ1-1
CASSTSGTASFF
TGTGCCAGCAGCACTTCCGGGACAGCATCTTTCTTT
>TRBV9|TRBD2|NA|TRBJ2-2
CASSEVAGANTGELFF
TGTGCCAGCAGCGAGGTGGCGGGGGCGAACACCGGGGAGCTGTTTTTT
>TRBV7-9|NA|NA|TRBJ1-2
CASSRTDYGYTF
TGTGCCAGCAGTCGGACAGACTATGGCTACACCTTC
>TRBV27|TRBD1|NA|TRBJ2-3
CASSLSPGGAIGTQYF
TGTGCCAGCAGTTTATCCCCAGGGGGCGCGATCGGCACGCAGTATTTT
>TRBV21-1|NA|NA|TRBJ2-7
CASSRKGTGYEQYF
TGTGCCAGCAGCAGGAAGGGGACAGGCTACGAGCAGTACTTC
>TRBV4-2|TRBD1|NA|TRBJ2-2
CASSQQPNRGKNTGELFF
TGTGCCAGCAGCCAACAACCAAACAGGGGAAAGAACACCGGGGAGCTGTTTTTT
>TRBV30|NA|NA|TRBJ1-3
CAWSAREGYSGNTIYF
TGTGCCTGGAGTGCCCGTGAGGGCTACTCTGGAAACACCATATATTTT
>TRBV7-3|NA|once|TRBJ1-2
CASSLQGHYGYTF
TGTGCCAGCAGCTTACAGGGCCACTATGGCTACACCTTC
>TRBV30|TRBD1|NA|TRBJ1-4
CAWRAGTGGGEKLFF
TGTGCCTGGAGAGCGGGGACAGGGGGGGGTGAAAAACTGTTTTTT
>TRBV5-4|TRBD2|NA|TRBJ2-5
CASSAGSGGRETQYF
TGTGCCAGCAGCGCTGGGAGCGGGGGGCGGGAGACCCAGTACTTC
>TRBV7-2|TRBD1|once|TRBJ1-3
CASSTTGGNTIYF
TGTGCCAGCAGCACGACAGGGGGAAACACCATATATTTT
>TRBV5-1|NA|once|TRBJ2-1
CASSPGQTYNEQFF
TGCGCCAGCAGCCCGGGACAAACCTACAATGAGCAGTTCTTC
>TRBV2|TRBD1|NA|TRBJ2-7
CASSDSINHGTGPYEQYF
TGTGCCAGCAGTGATTCAATAAATCACGGGACAGGGCCCTACGAGCAGTACTTC
>TRBV10-1|NA|NA|TRBJ2-3
CASSEMAGSSDTQYF
TGCGCCAGCAGCGAAATGGCGGGGTCCTCAGATACGCAGTATTTT
>TRBV6-1|TRBD1|NA|TRBJ1-1
CASSEALLRGGQGSEAFF
TGTGCCAGCAGTGAAGCGCTTCTACGGGGAGGACAGGGTTCTGAAGCTTTCTTT
>TRBV6-5|TRBD2|NA|TRBJ2-1
CASRVAGGTYNEQFF
TGTGCCAGCAGAGTAGCGGGGGGAACCTACAATGAGCAGTTCTTC
>TRBV6-1|TRBD1|NA|TRBJ2-7
CASSERLGQGTREQYF
TGTGCCAGCAGTGAAAGATTAGGACAGGGAACGAGGGAGCAGTACTTC
>TRBV5-4|NA|NA|TRBJ1-6
CASSQDREDSPLHF
TGCGCCAGCAGCCAAGACAGAGAGGATTCACCCCTCCACTTT
>TRBV4-1|NA|NA|TRBJ1-1
CASSQDTPHKNTEAFF
TGCGCCAGCAGCCAAGATACCCCCCACAAGAACACTGAAGCTTTCTTT
>TRBV10-3|NA|few|TRBJ1-1
CAIARTENTEAFF
TGTGCCATCGCCCGTACAGAGAACACTGAAGCTTTCTTT
>TRBV29-1|NA|NA|TRBJ2-1
CSVVGLTSNEQFF
TGCAGCGTTGTCGGACTAACATCAAATGAGCAGTTCTTC
>TRBV6-1|TRBD1|NA|TRBJ1-5
CASSESDRKNQPQHF
TGTGCCAGCAGTGAGTCGGACAGGAAAAATCAGCCCCAGCATTTT
>TRBV2|NA|NA|TRBJ2-7
CASRETEYEQYF
TGTGCCAGCAGAGAGACAGAGTACGAGCAGTACTTC